This T cell receptor beta chain was sequenced in a study of CXCR3-negative and CXCR3-positive naive CD8 T cells. Study-level results: Post-cryopreservation CXCR3 expression was partly diminished, and the bulk of assays employed fresh PBMCs.

Preparation of TRB cDNA libraries relied on 5' RACE carrying UMI labels. TCRdb reprocessed the 5' RACE reads, keeping one entry per CDR3 protein, no DNA. The sample totals approximately 56,000 distinct CDR3 sequences. Worth noting for this clonotype: Antigen specificity is unknown.

The germline gives CDR1 MDHEN, CDR2 SYDVKM. The CDR3 is 14 residues long. The sample taken for sequencing was memory CD8+ T cells from blood. The receptor was isolated from a human donor in good health. Some clones in this sample may be carry-over from other donors' samples. The chain joins TRBV28 to TRBJ2-7; TCRdb's D call of TRBD1 is untestable without DNA. This CDR3 reads CASSAGSGAYEQYF.